This T cell receptor beta chain was observed in a study of blood T cell repertoires in COVID-19. The wider study: The United States, Italy and Spain supplied acute and convalescent COVID-19 samples. The analysed material was cDNA or gDNA that came from T cells, B-cell-depleted T cells, or PBMCs.

The junction had 5 bases not matched to a gene; V was cut back by 3 bases and J by 3 bases. Germline assignment: CDR1 SQVTM and CDR2 ANQGSEA. This CDR3 is 14 amino acids long. Study processing details: The authors estimated nucleated cell counts from reference gene primer amplification. Some clones are missing from TCRdb's copy, which holds only in-frame ones; the method was immunoSEQ multiplex PCR. V and J calls and clone size come straight from that table; D and trimming were deduced from the DNA. Here the sample spans around 200,000 clones, about 88% being singletons. The sequenced sample was peripheral blood. This sequence was found in a woman aged 80 or over in a cohort sampled during active or convalescent COVID-19. The J gene is TRBJ2-3, the V gene TRBV29-1; 8 bases align to TRBD2. The CDR3 DNA reads as TGCAGCGTTGAGAAGCGGGGGAGGACAGATACGCAGTATTTT. This sequence encodes CSVEKRGRTDTQYF.